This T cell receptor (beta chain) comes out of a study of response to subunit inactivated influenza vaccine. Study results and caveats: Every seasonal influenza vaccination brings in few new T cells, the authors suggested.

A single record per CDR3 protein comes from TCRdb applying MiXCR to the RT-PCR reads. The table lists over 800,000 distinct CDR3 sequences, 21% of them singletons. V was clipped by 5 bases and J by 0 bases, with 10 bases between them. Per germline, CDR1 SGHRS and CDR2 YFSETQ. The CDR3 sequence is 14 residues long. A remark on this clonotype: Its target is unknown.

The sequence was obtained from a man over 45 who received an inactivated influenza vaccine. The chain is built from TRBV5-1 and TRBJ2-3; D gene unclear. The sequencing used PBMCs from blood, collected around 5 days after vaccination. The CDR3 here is CASRPHPSTDTQYF. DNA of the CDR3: TGCGCCAGCAGACCTCACCCTAGCACAGATACGCAGTATTTT.